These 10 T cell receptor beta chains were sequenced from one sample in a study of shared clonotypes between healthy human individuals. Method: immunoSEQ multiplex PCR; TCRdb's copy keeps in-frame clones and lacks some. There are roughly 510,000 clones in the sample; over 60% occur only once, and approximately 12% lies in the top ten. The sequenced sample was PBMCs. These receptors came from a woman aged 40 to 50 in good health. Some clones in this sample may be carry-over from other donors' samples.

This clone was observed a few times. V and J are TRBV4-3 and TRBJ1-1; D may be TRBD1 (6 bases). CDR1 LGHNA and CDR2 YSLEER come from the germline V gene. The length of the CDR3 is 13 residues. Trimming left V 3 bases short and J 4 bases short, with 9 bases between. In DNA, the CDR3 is TGCGCCAGCAGCCAGCTAGGGGGCACTGAAGCTTTCTTT. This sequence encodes CASSQLGGTEAFF.

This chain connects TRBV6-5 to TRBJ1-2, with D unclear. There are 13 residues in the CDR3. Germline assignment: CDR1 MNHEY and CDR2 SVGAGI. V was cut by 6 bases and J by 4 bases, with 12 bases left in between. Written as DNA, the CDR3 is TGTGCCAGCAGGGGGTCCGTAACCTATGGCTACACCTTC. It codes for CASRGSVTYGYTF.

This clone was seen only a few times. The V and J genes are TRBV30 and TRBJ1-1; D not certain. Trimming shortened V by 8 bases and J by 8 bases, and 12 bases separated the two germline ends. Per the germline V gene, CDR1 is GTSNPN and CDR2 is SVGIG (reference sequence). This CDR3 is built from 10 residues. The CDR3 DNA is TGTGCCGGACGTCTTACCGAAGCTTTCTTT. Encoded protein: CAGRLTEAFF.

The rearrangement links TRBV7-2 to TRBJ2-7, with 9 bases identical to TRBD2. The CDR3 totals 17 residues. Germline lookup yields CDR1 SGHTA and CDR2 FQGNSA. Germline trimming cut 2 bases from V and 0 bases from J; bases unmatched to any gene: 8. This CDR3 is CASSLSTSGLSSYEQYF. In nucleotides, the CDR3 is TGTGCCAGCAGCTTATCGACTAGCGGATTGAGCTCCTACGAGCAGTACTTC. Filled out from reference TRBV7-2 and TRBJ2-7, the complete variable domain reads GAGVSQSPSNKVTEKGKDVELRCDPISGHTALYWYRQSLGQGLEFLIYFQGNSAPDKSGLPSDRFSAERTGGSVSTLTIQRTQQEDSAVYLCASSLSTSGLSSYEQYFGPGTRLTVT.

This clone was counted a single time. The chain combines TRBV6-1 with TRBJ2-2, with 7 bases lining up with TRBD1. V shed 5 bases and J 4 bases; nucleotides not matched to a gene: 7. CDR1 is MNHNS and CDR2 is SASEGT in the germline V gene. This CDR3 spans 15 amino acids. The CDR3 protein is CASSPRDSITGELFF. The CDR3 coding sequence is TGTGCCAGCAGTCCCCGGGACAGTATCACCGGGGAGCTGTTTTTT.

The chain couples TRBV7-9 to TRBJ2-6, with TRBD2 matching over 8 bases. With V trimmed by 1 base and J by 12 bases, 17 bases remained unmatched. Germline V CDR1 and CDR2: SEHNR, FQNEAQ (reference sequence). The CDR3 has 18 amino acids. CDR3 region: CASSLVPGPGLERLVLTF. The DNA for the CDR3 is TGTGCCAGCAGCTTAGTACCGGGACCGGGACTAGAGCGACTCGTCCTGACTTTC. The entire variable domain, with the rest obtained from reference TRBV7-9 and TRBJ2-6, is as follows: DTGVSQNPRHKITKRGQNVTFRCDPISEHNRLYWYRQTLGQGPEFLTYFQNEAQLEKSRLLSDRFSAERPKGSFSTLEIQRTEQGDSAMYLCASSLVPGPGLERLVLTFGAGSRLTVL.

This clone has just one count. The CDR3 bases are TGTGCCACCAGACAATCAACAGGGCAAGGTTACTACGAGCAGTACTTC. This sequence encodes CATRQSTGQGYYEQYF. The chain is built from TRBV15 and TRBJ2-7; D is perhaps TRBD1 (6 bases). The V gene's germline CDR1 is LNHNV and CDR2 YYDKDF (reference sequence). The CDR3 covers 16 residues. Trimming removed 6 bases from V and 3 bases from J, with 21 bases in between.

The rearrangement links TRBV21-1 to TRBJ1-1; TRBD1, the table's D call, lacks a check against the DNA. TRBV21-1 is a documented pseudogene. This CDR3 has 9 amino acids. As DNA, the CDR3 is TGTGCCAGCTATGGGCAGGCTTTCTTT. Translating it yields CASYGQAFF.

CDR3 sequence: CASSLDGAVYGYTF. The CDR3 nucleotides are TGTGCCAGCAGCTTAGATGGGGCCGTCTATGGCTACACCTTC. The chain employs TRBV11-2 and TRBJ1-2; weak D call: TRBD1 (5 bases). The CDR3 length is 14 residues. Germline values: CDR1 SGHAT, CDR2 FQNNGV. V gave up 0 bases and J gave up 4 bases, with 9 bases separating them.

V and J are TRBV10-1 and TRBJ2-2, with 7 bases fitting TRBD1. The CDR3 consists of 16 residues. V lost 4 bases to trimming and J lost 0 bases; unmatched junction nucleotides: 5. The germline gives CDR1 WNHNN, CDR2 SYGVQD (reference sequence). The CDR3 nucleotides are TGCGCCAGCAGTGCAGGGACAGCCTCGAACACCGGGGAGCTGTTTTTT. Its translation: CASSAGTASNTGELFF.